This T cell receptor beta chain is drawn from a study of cytomegalovirus exposure and HLA in healthy donors. The germline CDR1 and CDR2 sequences are SGDLS and YYNGEE. This CDR3 has 15 residues. Trimming removed 3 bases from V and 9 bases from J; junction bases left unmatched: 7. The primer mix had 60 Vbeta and 13 Jbeta primers. TCRdb's copy holds only in-frame clones and misses some; the assay was immunoSEQ multiplex PCR. The top ten hold 1.5% to 2% of the sample, which has about 190,000 clones, roughly four fifths seen once. The chain joins TRBV9 to TRBJ1-6, with 9 bases that match TRBD1. The clonotype was recovered from a man aged 18 to 30 in good health and CMV-seronegative. Material for sequencing was PBMCs. The CDR3 nucleotides read TGTGCCAGCAGCGCTACCGGGACAGGGAGTTCACCCCTCCACTTT. It translates to CASSATGTGSSPLHF.